The next 32 T cell receptor beta chains were all read from a single sample in a study of shared T cell receptors in the human thymus. Clones were sequenced by immunoSEQ multiplex PCR, and TCRdb holds only the in-frame ones, with some missing. The sample has approximately 660,000 clones, roughly 90% seen once. These same records also appear under a second study, on human thymus T cells.

The source material was thymocytes. These receptors came from a boy under two years old with a congenital heart defect.

The genes are TRBV27 and TRBJ1-1; no clear D gene. The CDR3 has 13 residues. Germline CDR1 and CDR2: MNHEY and SMNVEV (reference sequence). V was trimmed by 4 bases and J by 5 bases, leaving 11 bases between them. In DNA, the CDR3 is TGTGCCAGCAGTTCAGACATGGAAACTGAAGCTTTCTTT. This codes for CASSSDMETEAFF.

The chain has TRBV4-3 and TRBJ2-3; 7 positions match TRBD2. Germline trimming cut 0 bases from V and 2 bases from J; bases unmatched to any gene: 8. The germline V gene has CDR1 LGHNA and CDR2 YSLEER. The CDR3 runs to 17 residues. The DNA of the CDR3 is TGCGCCAGCAGCCAAGAGTGTCCGGGAGGCACCACAGATACGCAGTATTTT. Translated, it gives CASSQECPGGTTDTQYF.

The V call is TRBV6-1, the J call TRBJ1-5, with D unclear. Germline V gene data show CDR1 as MNHNS and CDR2 as SASEGT. There are 15 residues in the CDR3. With 1 base removed from V and 0 bases from J, the gap between germline ends came to 7 bases. For the CDR3, the DNA is TGTGCCAGCAGTGAAGAGCTGTGTAGCAATCAGCCCCAGCATTTT. It yields the protein CASSEELCSNQPQHF.

The rearrangement links TRBV6-6 to TRBJ2-4; D call uncertain. The CDR3 loop spans 16 amino acids. V was clipped by 0 bases and J by 0 bases, with 9 bases between them. Germline CDR1 reads MNHNY; CDR2 reads SVGAGI (reference sequence). The CDR3 sequence: CASSYSWPGAKNIQYF. The CDR3 DNA follows: TGTGCCAGCAGTTACTCGTGGCCAGGAGCCAAAAACATTCAGTACTTC.

The chain employs TRBV4-3 and TRBJ2-1; 9 bases fit TRBD1. The CDR3 spans 16 residues. With 4 bases clipped from V and 4 bases from J, the junction kept 8 bases outside the gene matches. Germline V lookup: CDR1 LGHNA, CDR2 YSLEER. The CDR3, as DNA: TGCGCCAGCAGCCTCCGCCGGGACAGGGTTTACAATGAGCAGTTCTTC. Translation: CASSLRRDRVYNEQFF.

The chain recombines TRBV27 with TRBJ2-7; D is uncertain. CDR3 length equals 14 residues. V shed 1 base and J shed 0 bases, with 7 bases lying between them. Germline CDR1 MNHEY, CDR2 SMNVEV (reference sequence). The CDR3 loop is CASSLYHSSYEQYF. The CDR3 DNA reads TGTGCCAGCAGTTTATACCACAGCTCCTACGAGCAGTACTTC.

V usage is TRBV5-1 and J usage is TRBJ2-4; 7 bases line up with TRBD2. The V gene's germline CDR1 is SGHRS and CDR2 YFSETQ. The CDR3 loop spans 17 amino acids. With V trimmed by 3 bases and J by 6 bases, 15 bases remained unmatched. CDR3 region: CASSSGPGREYLNIQYF. The CDR3 bases are TGCGCCAGCAGCTCGGGCCCCGGGCGGGAGTATCTAAACATTCAGTACTTC.

The chain joins TRBV5-1 to TRBJ2-1, with TRBD1 matching 10 bases. V shed 4 bases, J shed 8 bases, and the junction held 6 bases outside the gene matches. Per the germline V gene, CDR1 is SGHRS and CDR2 is YFSETQ. The CDR3 totals 14 residues. CDR3 sequence: CASSRDRGLHEQFF. CDR3 nucleotide sequence: TGCGCCAGCAGCCGGGACAGGGGTTTACATGAGCAGTTCTTC.

The chain employs TRBV6-6 and TRBJ2-1; a possible D gene is TRBD2 (6 bases). The CDR3 loop spans 15 amino acids. Trimming pared 5 bases from V and 0 bases from J, leaving 11 bases between. Germline V gene data show CDR1 as MNHNY and CDR2 as SVGAGI (reference sequence). CDR3 DNA sequence: TGTGCCAGCAGTACCATGGGGGGCTCCTACAATGAGCAGTTCTTC. Amino acids: CASSTMGGSYNEQFF.

This sequence joins TRBV19 and TRBJ2-1; 14 nucleotides align to TRBD2. The V segment lost 2 bases and the J segment 5 bases; nucleotides outside the gene matches: 11. The CDR3 runs to 19 residues. The germline V gene encodes CDR1 LNHDA and CDR2 SQIVND (reference sequence). CDR3 nucleotide sequence: TGTGCCAGTAGTATACGACTAGCGGGAGGGCCCCCAATGAACAATGAGCAGTTCTTC. It is translated as CASSIRLAGGPPMNNEQFF.

The chain couples TRBV27 to TRBJ1-1, with TRBD1 as a possible D gene (5 bases). Germline V gene sequence: CDR1 MNHEY, CDR2 SMNVEV (reference sequence). V was pared by 6 bases and J by 5 bases, with 19 bases between. This CDR3 is built from 15 residues. The CDR3 region is CASSPTHGGETEAFF. The CDR3 nucleotides read TGTGCCAGCAGCCCAACCCACGGGGGTGAAACTGAAGCTTTCTTT.

The chain recombines TRBV27 with TRBJ2-1, with 8 bases matching TRBD2. This CDR3 is built from 14 residues. Germline loops: CDR1 MNHEY, CDR2 SMNVEV (reference sequence). J gave up 8 bases and V 6 bases, and 9 bases lay outside the gene matches. Here the CDR3 reads CASSLGGLVYEQFF. The CDR3 DNA reads as TGTGCCAGCAGCCTTGGGGGACTAGTCTATGAGCAGTTCTTC.

This clone was observed once. V and J are TRBV4-3 and TRBJ2-1; 9 bases agree with TRBD2. CDR1 and CDR2 from the germline V gene are LGHNA and YSLEER. CDR3 length: 18 residues. V gave up 0 bases and J gave up 0 bases; unmatched junction bases: 6. DNA for the CDR3: TGCGCCAGCAGCCAAGATAGTAGCGGGAGAAGCTCCTACAATGAGCAGTTCTTC. Its protein product is CASSQDSSGRSSYNEQFF.

This chain uses TRBV5-6 with TRBJ2-1; D may be TRBD2 (7 bases). V dropped 0 bases and J dropped 6 bases, with 16 bases sitting between them. Germline loops: CDR1 SGHDT, CDR2 YYEEEE. The CDR3 is 16 residues long. The CDR3: CASSLGWGGHRNEQFF. The CDR3 DNA reads as TGTGCCAGCAGCTTGGGGTGGGGGGGCCACCGCAATGAGCAGTTCTTC.

This chain joins TRBV11-2 and TRBJ2-1; 9 bases map to TRBD2. This CDR3 comprises 19 residues. The germline V gene encodes CDR1 SGHAT and CDR2 FQNNGV. Losses at the gene ends were 5 bases for V and 6 bases for J; bases not matched to a gene: 20. CDR3 in amino acids: CASSPWTSDRQWGGNEQFF. CDR3 nucleotide sequence: TGTGCCAGCAGCCCCTGGACTAGCGACCGTCAGTGGGGGGGCAATGAGCAGTTCTTC.

The rearrangement joins TRBV4-3 to TRBJ1-1; TRBD1 is a possible D gene (5 bases). V lost 1 base, J lost 5 bases, and 11 bases lay in between. The germline CDR1 and CDR2 sequences are LGHNA and YSLEER. The CDR3 sequence is 14 residues long. CDR3: CASSQGQRRTEAFF. The CDR3 region has the DNA TGCGCCAGCAGCCAAGGACAGCGCAGGACTGAAGCTTTCTTT.

V and J are TRBV2 and TRBJ2-2; D unclear. Trimming shortened V by 4 bases and J by 2 bases, and 26 bases separated the two germline ends. The CDR3 is 20 residues long. Germline CDR1 SNHLY, CDR2 FYNNEI. The CDR3 spells CASSGVVMPTHEKNTGELFF. The CDR3 nucleotides are TGTGCCAGCAGTGGGGTCGTTATGCCGACTCACGAAAAAAACACCGGGGAGCTGTTTTTT. Filled out from reference TRBV2 and TRBJ2-2, the complete variable domain reads EPEVTQTPSHQVTQMGQEVILRCVPISNHLYFYWYRQILGQKVEFLVSFYNNEISEKSEIFDDQFSVERPDGSNFTLKIRSTKLEDSAMYFCASSGVVMPTHEKNTGELFFGEGSRLTVL.

This sequence joins TRBV6-5 and TRBJ2-1; 7 positions agree with TRBD1. V shed 6 bases and J 3 bases; nucleotides not matched to a gene: 8. Germline CDR1 is MNHEY and CDR2 is SVGAGI. The CDR3 sequence is 15 residues long. Written as DNA, the CDR3 is TGTGCCAGCAGGATAGGGACAGCACACTACAATGAGCAGTTCTTC. Its protein is CASRIGTAHYNEQFF.

CDR3 bases: TGTGCCAGCAGCATGACTAGCGGGAGTAGCTACGAGCAGTACTTC. Translated, it gives CASSMTSGSSYEQYF. The V and J genes are TRBV7-2 and TRBJ2-7; 12 bases are shared with TRBD2. V dropped 5 bases and J dropped 3; count of bases not matched to a gene: 5. Germline CDR1 is SGHTA and CDR2 is FQGNSA. The CDR3 is made up of 15 amino acids.

V usage is TRBV19 and J usage is TRBJ1-2; 7 bases fit TRBD1. The CDR3 runs 16 residues. Looked up from germline, CDR1 is LNHDA and CDR2 is SQIVND (reference sequence). Trimming removed 6 bases from V and 2 bases from J; junction bases left unmatched: 12. The CDR3 DNA reads TGTGCCAGTAGCGATTCCTACAGGGGCGCCAACTATGGCTACACCTTC. Translated, it gives CASSDSYRGANYGYTF.

This chain connects TRBV28 to TRBJ2-3, with 14 bases aligning to TRBD2. V was clipped by 6 bases and J by 0 bases; unmatched bases: 14. The germline V gene encodes CDR1 MDHEN and CDR2 SYDVKM. This CDR3 contains 20 residues. The CDR3 is CASSRGLAGGPTPSTDTQYF. In DNA, the CDR3 is TGTGCCAGCAGCCGAGGACTAGCGGGAGGCCCAACCCCTAGCACAGATACGCAGTATTTT.

J is TRBJ2-2 and V is TRBV19, with 15 bases aligning to TRBD2. Germline-derived CDR1 and CDR2 are LNHDA and SQIVND (reference sequence). CDR3 size: 17 residues. The ends lost 5 bases at V and 6 bases at J; junction bases unmatched: 7. The DNA of the CDR3 is TGTGCCAGTAGTGGGGGACTAGCGGGAGGAAGGGCCGGGGAGCTGTTTTTT. Protein sequence: CASSGGLAGGRAGELFF.

This clone was picked up one time. The V gene is TRBV13, the J gene TRBJ1-3; TRBD1 matches 9 bases. Trimming removed 0 bases from V and 2 bases from J; junction bases left unmatched: 14. Germline V gene lookup returns CDR1 PRHDT and CDR2 FYEKMQ (reference sequence). The CDR3 has 20 amino acids. Here the CDR3 reads CASSLGNWREGDRAGNTIYF. The CDR3 coding sequence is TGTGCCAGCAGCTTAGGTAATTGGCGAGAGGGGGACAGGGCTGGAAACACCATATATTTT.

V is TRBV10-1 and J is TRBJ2-7; 7 nucleotides agree with TRBD1. The CDR3 is 16 amino acids. The V gene end was trimmed by 6 bases and the J gene end by 4 bases; junction bases not matched to a gene: 15. Germline V gives CDR1 WNHNN, CDR2 SYGVQD (reference sequence). The CDR3 is CASRRGTGESLYEQYF. Written as DNA, the CDR3 is TGCGCCAGCAGGAGGGGTACAGGGGAGAGTCTGTACGAGCAGTACTTC.

This clone was counted a few times. The chain joins TRBV21-1 to TRBJ2-7; the table's D call, TRBD2, has no DNA check behind it. TRBV21-1 has pseudogene status. CDR3 length: 13 residues. CDR3 bases: TGTGCCAGTAGCGTAAGGCTCCCGGGGGAGCAGTACTTC. Translation: CASSVRLPGEQYF.

The rearrangement links TRBV4-2 to TRBJ2-7; D is possibly TRBD2 (7 bases). Germline V gives CDR1 LGHNA, CDR2 YNFKEQ. V lost 0 bases, J lost 4 bases, and 19 bases lay in between. There are 17 residues in the CDR3. Here the CDR3 DNA reads TGTGCCAGCAGCCAAGACAGGGTAAAGGGGGGGGTATACGAGCAGTACTTC. Translation: CASSQDRVKGGVYEQYF.

This clone was recorded once. The genes are TRBV6-5 and TRBJ2-7, with D tentatively TRBD1 (6 bases). The CDR3 loop spans 14 amino acids. Germline V lookup: CDR1 MNHEY, CDR2 SVGAGI. With 7 bases removed from V and 2 bases from J, the gap between germline ends came to 15 bases. The CDR3 nucleotides read TGTGCCAGCACCTCGGAGACAGGACCCTACGAGCAGTACTTC. Translation gives CASTSETGPYEQYF.

The chain is built from TRBV5-6 and TRBJ1-2; D gene uncertain. CDR3 size: 13 residues. Germline loops: CDR1 SGHDT, CDR2 YYEEEE. V lost 1 base and J lost 4, with 8 bases in between. For the CDR3, the DNA is TGTGCCAGCAGCTTGAGGCGGATCTATGGCTACACCTTC. Residues: CASSLRRIYGYTF.

The CDR3 spells CSVDRGGSQETQYF. The CDR3 nucleotides are TGCAGCGTTGATAGAGGAGGCAGCCAAGAGACCCAGTACTTC. The V call is TRBV29-1, the J call TRBJ2-5; tentative D call: TRBD2 (5 bases). CDR1 and CDR2 (germline): SQVTM, ANQGSEA. The CDR3 spans 14 residues. Trimming cost V 3 bases and J 1 base, with 12 bases left between them. Drawing the rest from reference TRBV29-1 and TRBJ2-5, the complete variable domain is SAVISQKPSRDICQRGTSLTIQCQVDSQVTMMFWYRQQPGQSLTLIATANQGSEATYESGFVIDKFPISRPNLTFSTLTVSNMSPEDSSIYLCSVDRGGSQETQYFGPGTRLLVL.

V and J are TRBV10-2 and TRBJ2-3, with 13 bases fitting TRBD2. This CDR3 spans 15 amino acids. Looked up from germline, CDR1 is WSHSY and CDR2 is SAAADI. The junction had 5 bases not matched to a gene; V was cut back by 4 bases and J by 7 bases. Here the CDR3 DNA reads TGCGCCAGCAGTGGCGGACTAGCGGGAGAGTATACGCAGTATTTT. Protein: CASSGGLAGEYTQYF.

The gene calls are TRBV27 and TRBJ2-7; D not resolved. The V gene's germline CDR1 is MNHEY and CDR2 SMNVEV (reference sequence). There are 14 residues in the CDR3. Deletions cut 0 bases from V and 6 bases from J, with 12 bases between. The CDR3 coding sequence is TGTGCCAGCAGTTTATCCCGCAGAGGCCCCGAGCAGTACTTC. It specifies CASSLSRRGPEQYF.

This chain joins TRBV27 and TRBJ2-5; the match to TRBD2 covers 8 bases. After removal of 2 bases from V and 4 bases from J, the junction contained 6 bases not matched to a gene. The CDR3 runs to 15 residues. CDR1 MNHEY and CDR2 SMNVEV come from the germline V gene (reference sequence). The CDR3: CASSLAGGPGETQYF. DNA of the CDR3: TGTGCCAGCAGTTTAGCGGGAGGCCCCGGAGAGACCCAGTACTTC.